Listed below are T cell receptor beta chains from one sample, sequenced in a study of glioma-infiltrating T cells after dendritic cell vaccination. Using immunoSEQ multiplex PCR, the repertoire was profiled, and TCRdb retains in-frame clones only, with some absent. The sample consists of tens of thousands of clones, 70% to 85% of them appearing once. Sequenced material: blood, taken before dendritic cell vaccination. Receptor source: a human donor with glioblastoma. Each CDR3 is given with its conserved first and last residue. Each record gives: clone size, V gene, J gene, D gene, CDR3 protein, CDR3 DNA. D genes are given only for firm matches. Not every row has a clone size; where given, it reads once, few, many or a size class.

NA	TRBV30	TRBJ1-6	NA	CAWNKGWANSPLHF	TGTGCCTGGAACAAGGGGTGGGCTAATTCACCCCTCCACTTT
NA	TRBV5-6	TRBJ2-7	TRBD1	CASIKQGYEQYF	TGTGCCAGCATTAAACAGGGGTACGAGCAGTACTTC
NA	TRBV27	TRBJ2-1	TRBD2	CASSLRVVAGGNEQFF	TGTGCCAGCAGTTTAAGGGTGGTAGCGGGGGGTAATGAGCAGTTCTTC
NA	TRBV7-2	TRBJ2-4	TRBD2	CASSLGGGDIQYF	TGTGCCAGCAGCTTAGGCGGGGGAGACATTCAGTACTTC
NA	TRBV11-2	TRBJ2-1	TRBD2	CASSSYKRGGQFF	TGTGCCAGCAGCTCGTACAAACGGGGGGGCCAATTCTTC
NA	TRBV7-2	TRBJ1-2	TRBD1	CASSLVEGASYGYTF	TGTGCCAGCAGCTTAGTAGAGGGGGCTAGCTATGGCTACACCTTC
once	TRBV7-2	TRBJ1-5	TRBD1	CASSLVSAGGYQPQHF	TGTGCCAGCAGCTTAGTATCCGCAGGGGGCTATCAGCCCCAGCATTTT
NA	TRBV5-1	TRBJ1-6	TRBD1	CASSLVRGSSYNSPLHF	TGCGCCAGCAGCTTGGTCAGGGGGAGCTCCTATAATTCCCCCCTCCACTTT
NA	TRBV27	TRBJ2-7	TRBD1	CASSQSLDRGTYEQYF	TGTGCCAGCAGTCAAAGCCTCGACAGGGGAACCTACGAGCAGTACTTC
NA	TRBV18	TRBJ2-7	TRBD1	CASSPGAQTGAEQYF	TGTGCCAGCTCACCAGGGGCTCAGACAGGGGCCGAGCAGTACTTC
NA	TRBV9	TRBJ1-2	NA	CASSVETGSFSYGYTF	TGTGCCAGCAGCGTAGAAACAGGTAGCTTTAGCTATGGCTACACCTTC
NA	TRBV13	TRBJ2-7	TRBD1	CASSLGARQGSYEQYF	TGTGCCAGCAGCTTAGGAGCGAGACAGGGATCCTACGAGCAGTACTTC
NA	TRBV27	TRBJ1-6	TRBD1	CASRADRAWTPLHF	TGTGCCAGCAGGGCGGACAGGGCCTGGACACCCCTCCACTTT
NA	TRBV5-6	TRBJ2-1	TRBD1	CASKPRQGSVEQFF	TGTGCCAGCAAACCAAGACAGGGTTCGGTTGAGCAGTTCTTC
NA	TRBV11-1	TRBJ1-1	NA	CASREQRWGDTEAFF	TGTGCCAGCAGGGAACAAAGGTGGGGCGACACTGAAGCTTTCTTT
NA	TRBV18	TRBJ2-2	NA	CASSSVNTGELFF	TGTGCCAGCTCGTCGGTGAACACCGGGGAGCTGTTTTTT
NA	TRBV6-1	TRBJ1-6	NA	CASGNLGRENSPLHF	TGTGCCAGCGGTAATCTGGGGAGGGAAAATTCACCCCTCCACTTT
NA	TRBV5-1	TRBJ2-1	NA	CASSTGGVNNEQFF	TGCGCCAGCAGCACGGGGGGCGTGAACAATGAGCAGTTCTTC
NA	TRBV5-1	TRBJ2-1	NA	CASRESGIYNEQFF	TGCGCCAGCAGGGAGTCAGGGATATACAATGAGCAGTTCTTC
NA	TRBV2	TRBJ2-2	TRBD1	CASISGQGLSTGELFF	TGTGCCAGCATCTCGGGACAGGGCTTAAGCACCGGGGAGCTGTTTTTT
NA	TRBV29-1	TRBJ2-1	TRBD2	CRVAGGINEQFF	TGCAGAGTAGCGGGGGGGATTAATGAGCAGTTCTTC
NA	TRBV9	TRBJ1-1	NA	CASSAGDLGNTEAFF	TGTGCCAGCAGCGCGGGAGACTTGGGGAACACTGAAGCTTTCTTT
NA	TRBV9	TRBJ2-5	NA	CASSVQGGKETQYF	TGTGCCAGCAGCGTTCAAGGGGGAAAAGAGACCCAGTACTTC
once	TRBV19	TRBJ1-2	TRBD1	CASSRGQGNYGYTF	TGTGCCAGTAGTAGGGGACAGGGTAACTATGGCTACACCTTC
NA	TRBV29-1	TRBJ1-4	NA	CSVATNEKLFF	TGCAGCGTGGCTACTAATGAAAAACTGTTTTTT
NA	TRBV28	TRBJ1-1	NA	CASTASQDPPEAFF	TGTGCCAGCACCGCATCCCAGGATCCCCCTGAAGCTTTCTTT
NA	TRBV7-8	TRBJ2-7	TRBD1	CASSPGTGTYEQYF	TGTGCCAGCAGTCCAGGGACAGGGACCTACGAGCAGTACTTC
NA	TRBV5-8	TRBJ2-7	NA	CASSQELVNEQYF	TGTGCCAGCAGCCAAGAGCTGGTAAACGAGCAGTACTTC
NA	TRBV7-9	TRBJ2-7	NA	CASSRGGGGGDSYEQYF	TGTGCCAGCAGCCGAGGGGGTGGAGGGGGGGACTCCTACGAGCAGTACTTC
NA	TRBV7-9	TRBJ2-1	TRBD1	CASSPRDRGLDEQFF	TGTGCCAGCAGCCCGCGGGACAGGGGGCTGGATGAGCAGTTCTTC
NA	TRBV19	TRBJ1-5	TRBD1	CASSIDQDRRNQPQHF	TGTGCCAGTAGTATAGATCAGGACAGGAGAAATCAGCCCCAGCATTTT
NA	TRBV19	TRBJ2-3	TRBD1	CASSSRDRVTDTQYF	TGTGCCAGTAGTAGCAGGGACAGAGTCACAGATACGCAGTATTTT
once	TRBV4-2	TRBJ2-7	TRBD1	CASSGRQGAPIEQYF	TGTGCCAGCAGCGGCCGACAGGGGGCGCCTATCGAGCAGTACTTC
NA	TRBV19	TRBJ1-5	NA	CASSKEGLTGQPQHF	TGTGCCAGTAGTAAGGAGGGACTAACGGGTCAGCCCCAGCATTTT
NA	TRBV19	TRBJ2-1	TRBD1	CASSIGYRGTHNEQFF	TGTGCCAGTAGTATAGGTTACAGGGGTACGCACAATGAGCAGTTCTTC
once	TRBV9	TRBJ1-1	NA	CASSVGGGLPDTEAFF	TGTGCCAGCAGCGTAGGGGGGGGACTTCCGGACACTGAAGCTTTCTTT
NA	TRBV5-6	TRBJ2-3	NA	CASSLMRTDTQYF	TGTGCCAGCAGCTTGATGCGTACAGATACGCAGTATTTT
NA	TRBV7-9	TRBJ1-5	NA	CASSPDNNQPQHF	TGTGCCAGCAGCCCCGACAACAATCAGCCCCAGCATTTT
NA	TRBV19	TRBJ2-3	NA	CATQTRDLSTDTQYF	TGTGCCACCCAGACTCGGGATTTAAGCACAGATACGCAGTATTTT
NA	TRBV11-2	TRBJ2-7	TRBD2	CASSLGLAGGREQYF	TGTGCCAGCAGCTTAGGGCTAGCGGGGGGGCGCGAGCAGTACTTC